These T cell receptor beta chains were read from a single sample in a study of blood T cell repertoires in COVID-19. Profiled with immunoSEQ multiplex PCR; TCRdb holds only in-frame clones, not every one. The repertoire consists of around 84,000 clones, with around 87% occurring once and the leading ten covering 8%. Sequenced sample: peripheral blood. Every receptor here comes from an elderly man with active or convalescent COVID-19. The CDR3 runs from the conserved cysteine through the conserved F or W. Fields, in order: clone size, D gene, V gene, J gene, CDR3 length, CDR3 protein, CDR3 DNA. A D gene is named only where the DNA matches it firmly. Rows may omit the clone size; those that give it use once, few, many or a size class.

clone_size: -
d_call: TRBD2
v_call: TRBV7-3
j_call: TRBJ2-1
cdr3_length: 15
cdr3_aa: CASSLGTSAYNEQFF
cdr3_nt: TGTGCCAGCAGCTTAGGCACTAGCGCCTACAATGAGCAGTTCTTC

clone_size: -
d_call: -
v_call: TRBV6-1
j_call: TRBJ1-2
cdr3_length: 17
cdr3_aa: CASSEERRGGPNYGYTF
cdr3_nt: TGTGCCAGCAGTGAAGAGAGAAGAGGAGGACCGAACTATGGCTACACCTTC

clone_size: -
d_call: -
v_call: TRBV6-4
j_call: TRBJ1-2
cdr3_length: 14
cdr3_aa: CASRNTGFGDGYTF
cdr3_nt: TGTGCCAGCAGGAATACAGGGTTTGGGGATGGCTACACCTTC

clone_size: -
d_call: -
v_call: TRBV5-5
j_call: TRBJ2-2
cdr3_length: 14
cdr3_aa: CASSLGGNTGELFF
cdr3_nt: TGTGCCAGCAGCTTGGGCGGGAACACCGGGGAGCTGTTTTTT

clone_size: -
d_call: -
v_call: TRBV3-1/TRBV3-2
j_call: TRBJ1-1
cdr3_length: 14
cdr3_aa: CASSQVAVNTEAFF
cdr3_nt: TGTGCCAGCAGCCAAGTAGCAGTGAACACTGAAGCTTTCTTT

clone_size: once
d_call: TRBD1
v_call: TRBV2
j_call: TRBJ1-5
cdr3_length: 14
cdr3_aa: CATRDRPQYSTQHF
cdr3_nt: TGTGCCACCCGGGACAGACCCCAATATTCGACCCAGCATTTT

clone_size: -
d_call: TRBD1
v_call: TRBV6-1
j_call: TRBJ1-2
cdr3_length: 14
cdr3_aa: CASSEGQGYYGYTF
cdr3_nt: TGTGCCAGCAGTGAGGGACAGGGCTACTATGGCTACACCTTC

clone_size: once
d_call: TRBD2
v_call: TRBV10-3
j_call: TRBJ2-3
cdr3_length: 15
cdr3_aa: CAIRTSSPSADTQYF
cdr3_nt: TGTGCCATCAGGACTAGCTCCCCCTCCGCAGATACGCAGTATTTT

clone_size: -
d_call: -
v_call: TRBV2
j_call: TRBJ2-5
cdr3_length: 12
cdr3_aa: CASSEERETQYF
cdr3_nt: TGTGCCAGCAGTGAAGAGAGAGAGACCCAGTACTTC

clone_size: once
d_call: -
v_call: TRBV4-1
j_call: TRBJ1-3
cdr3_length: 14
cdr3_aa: CASSPSGGGNTIYF
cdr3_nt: TGCGCCAGCAGCCCGTCCGGAGGTGGAAACACCATATATTTT

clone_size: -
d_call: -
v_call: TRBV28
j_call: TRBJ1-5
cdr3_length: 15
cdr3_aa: CASRGFGGGNQPQHF
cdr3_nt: TGTGCCAGCAGGGGGTTTGGGGGGGGCAATCAGCCCCAGCATTTT

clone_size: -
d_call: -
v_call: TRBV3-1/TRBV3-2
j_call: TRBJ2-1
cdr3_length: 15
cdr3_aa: CASSQVWQVGNEQFF
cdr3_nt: TGTGCCAGCAGCCAAGTATGGCAGGTTGGCAATGAGCAGTTCTTC

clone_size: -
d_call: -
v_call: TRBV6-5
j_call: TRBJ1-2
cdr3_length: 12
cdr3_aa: CASSYGGGGYTF
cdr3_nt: TGTGCCAGCAGTTACGGGGGGGGCGGCTACACCTTC

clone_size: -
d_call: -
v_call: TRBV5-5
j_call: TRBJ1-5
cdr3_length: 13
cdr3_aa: CASSFGSKQPQHF
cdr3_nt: TGTGCCAGCAGCTTTGGGAGCAAACAGCCCCAGCATTTT

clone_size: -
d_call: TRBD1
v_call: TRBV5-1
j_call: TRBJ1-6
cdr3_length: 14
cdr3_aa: CASSSRTGGSPLHF
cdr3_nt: TGCGCCAGCAGCTCCCGGACAGGGGGTTCACCCCTCCACTTT

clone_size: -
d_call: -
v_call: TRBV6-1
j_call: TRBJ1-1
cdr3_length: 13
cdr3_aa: CASSEYDRTEAFF
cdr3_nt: TGTGCCAGCAGTGAATACGACAGGACTGAAGCTTTCTTT

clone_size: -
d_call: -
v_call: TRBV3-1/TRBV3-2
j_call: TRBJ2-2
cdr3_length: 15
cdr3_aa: CATPKREGGTGELFF
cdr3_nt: TGTGCCACTCCCAAGAGAGAGGGCGGCACCGGGGAGCTGTTTTTT

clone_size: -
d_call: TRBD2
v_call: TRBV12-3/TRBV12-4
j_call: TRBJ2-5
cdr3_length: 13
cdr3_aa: CASRTGLSATQYF
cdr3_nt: TGTGCCAGCAGGACGGGACTATCTGCGACCCAGTACTTC

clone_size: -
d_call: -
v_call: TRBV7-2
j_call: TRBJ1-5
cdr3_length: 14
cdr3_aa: CASSLVGGNQPQHF
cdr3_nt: TGTGCCAGCAGCTTAGTGGGGGGGAATCAGCCCCAGCATTTT

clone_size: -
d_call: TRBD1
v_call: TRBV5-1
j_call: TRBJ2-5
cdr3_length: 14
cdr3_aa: CASRRDRYQETQYF
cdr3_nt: TGCGCCAGCAGACGGGACAGGTACCAAGAGACCCAGTACTTC

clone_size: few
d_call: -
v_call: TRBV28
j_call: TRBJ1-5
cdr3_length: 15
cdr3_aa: CASSREQGFNQPQHF
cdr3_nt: TGTGCCAGCAGCAGAGAACAGGGTTTTAATCAGCCCCAGCATTTT

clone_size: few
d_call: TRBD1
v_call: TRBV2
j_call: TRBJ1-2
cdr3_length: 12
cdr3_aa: CASKTTGNGYTF
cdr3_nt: TGTGCCAGCAAGACGACAGGGAACGGCTACACCTTC

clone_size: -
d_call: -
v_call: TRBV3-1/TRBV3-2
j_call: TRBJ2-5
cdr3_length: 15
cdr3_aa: CASSQDAGGWETQYF
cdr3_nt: TGTGCCAGCAGCCAAGACGCTGGCGGATGGGAGACCCAGTACTTC

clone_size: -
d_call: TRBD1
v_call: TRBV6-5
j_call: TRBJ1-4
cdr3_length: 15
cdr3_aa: CASTRDRATNEKLFF
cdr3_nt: TGTGCCAGCACCAGGGACAGGGCAACTAATGAAAAACTGTTTTTT

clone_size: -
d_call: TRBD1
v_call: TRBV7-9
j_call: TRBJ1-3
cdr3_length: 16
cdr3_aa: CASSTTGDRAGNTIYF
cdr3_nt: TGTGCCAGCAGCACGACAGGGGACAGGGCTGGAAACACCATATATTTT

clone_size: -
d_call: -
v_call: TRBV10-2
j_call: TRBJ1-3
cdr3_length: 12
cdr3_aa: CASGGAGNTIYF
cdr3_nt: TGCGCCAGCGGGGGGGCTGGAAACACCATATATTTT

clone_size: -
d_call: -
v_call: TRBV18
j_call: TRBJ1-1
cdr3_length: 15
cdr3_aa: CASSRSGGANTEAFF
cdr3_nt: TGTGCCAGCTCACGGTCCGGGGGAGCGAACACTGAAGCTTTCTTT

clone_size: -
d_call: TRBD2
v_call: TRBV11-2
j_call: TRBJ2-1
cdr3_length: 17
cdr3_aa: CASSLGASGSYWNEQFF
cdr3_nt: TGTGCCAGCAGCTTGGGGGCTAGCGGGAGTTATTGGAATGAGCAGTTCTTC

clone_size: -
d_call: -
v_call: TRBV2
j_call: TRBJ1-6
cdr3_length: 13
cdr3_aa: CASMVDINSPLHF
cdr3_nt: TGTGCCAGCATGGTGGACATTAATTCACCCCTCCACTTT

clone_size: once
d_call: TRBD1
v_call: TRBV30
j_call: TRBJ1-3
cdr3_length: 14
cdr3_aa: CAWSKDRDTDTIYF
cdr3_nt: TGTGCCTGGAGTAAAGACAGGGATACAGACACCATATATTTT

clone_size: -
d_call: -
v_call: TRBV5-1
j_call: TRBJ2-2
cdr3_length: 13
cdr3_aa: CASSFQNTGELFF
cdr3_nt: TGCGCCAGCAGCTTTCAGAACACCGGGGAGCTGTTTTTT

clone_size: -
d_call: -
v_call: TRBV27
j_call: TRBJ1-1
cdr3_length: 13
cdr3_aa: CASTTTPNTEAFF
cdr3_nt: TGTGCCAGCACCACAACCCCGAACACTGAAGCTTTCTTT

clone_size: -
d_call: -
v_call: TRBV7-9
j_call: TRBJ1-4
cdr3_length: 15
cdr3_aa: CASSLGGTTNEKLFF
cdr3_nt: TGTGCCAGCAGCTTAGGCGGGACAACTAATGAAAAACTGTTTTTT

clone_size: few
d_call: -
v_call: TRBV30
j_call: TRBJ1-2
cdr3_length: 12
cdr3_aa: CAWSSRAYGYTF
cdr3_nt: TGTGCCTGGAGTAGCCGCGCCTATGGCTACACCTTC

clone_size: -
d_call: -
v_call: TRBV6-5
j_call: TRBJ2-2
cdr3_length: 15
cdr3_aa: CASSQSGVDTGELFF
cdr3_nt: TGTGCCAGCAGTCAGTCGGGGGTGGACACCGGGGAGCTGTTTTTT

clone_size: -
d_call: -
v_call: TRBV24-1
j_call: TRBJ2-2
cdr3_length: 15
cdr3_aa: CATSDSRGNTGELFF
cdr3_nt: TGTGCCACCAGTGATTCGCGGGGGAACACCGGGGAGCTGTTTTTT

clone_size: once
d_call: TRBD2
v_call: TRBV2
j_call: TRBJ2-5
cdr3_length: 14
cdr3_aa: CASLGGRGLETQYF
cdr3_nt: TGTGCCAGCCTGGGGGGGAGAGGGTTAGAGACCCAGTACTTC

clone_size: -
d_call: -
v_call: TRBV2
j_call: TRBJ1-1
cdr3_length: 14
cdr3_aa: CASSESGVGTEAFF
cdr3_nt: TGTGCCAGCAGTGAGTCGGGGGTAGGTACTGAAGCTTTCTTT

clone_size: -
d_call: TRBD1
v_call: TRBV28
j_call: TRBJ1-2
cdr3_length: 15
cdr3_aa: CASRGRDRELGGYTF
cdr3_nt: TGTGCCAGCAGGGGTCGGGACAGGGAGTTGGGTGGCTACACCTTC

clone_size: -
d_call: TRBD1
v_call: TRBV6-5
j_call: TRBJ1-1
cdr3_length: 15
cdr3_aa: CASSPLTGMNTEAFF
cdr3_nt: TGTGCCAGCAGTCCTCTGACAGGGATGAACACTGAAGCTTTCTTT

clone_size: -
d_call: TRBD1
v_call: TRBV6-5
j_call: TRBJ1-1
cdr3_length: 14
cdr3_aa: CASRRDSRNTEAFF
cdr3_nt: TGTGCCAGCAGGAGGGACAGTAGGAACACTGAAGCTTTCTTT

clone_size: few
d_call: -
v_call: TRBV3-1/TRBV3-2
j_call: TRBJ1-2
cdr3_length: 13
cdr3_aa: CASSLVTAGGYTF
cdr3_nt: TGTGCCAGCAGCCTAGTGACAGCGGGCGGCTACACCTTC

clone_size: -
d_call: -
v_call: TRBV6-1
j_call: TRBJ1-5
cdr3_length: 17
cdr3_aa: CASSEDGFQLSNQPQHF
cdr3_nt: TGTGCCAGCAGTGAAGACGGGTTTCAGCTTAGCAATCAGCCCCAGCATTTT

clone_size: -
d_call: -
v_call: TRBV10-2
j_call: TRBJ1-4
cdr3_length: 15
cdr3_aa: CASSEWTATNEKLFF
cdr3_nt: TGCGCCAGCAGTGAGTGGACAGCAACTAATGAAAAACTGTTTTTT

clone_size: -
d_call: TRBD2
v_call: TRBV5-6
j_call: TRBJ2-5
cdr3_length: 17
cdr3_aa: CASSLTSGTSGVETQYF
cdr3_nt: TGTGCCAGCAGCTTGACTTCTGGGACTAGCGGGGTTGAGACCCAGTACTTC

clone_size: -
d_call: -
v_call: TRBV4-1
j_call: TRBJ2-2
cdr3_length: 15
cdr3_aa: CASRSNRGNTGELFF
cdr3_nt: TGCGCCAGCAGGAGCAATAGGGGGAACACCGGGGAGCTGTTTTTT

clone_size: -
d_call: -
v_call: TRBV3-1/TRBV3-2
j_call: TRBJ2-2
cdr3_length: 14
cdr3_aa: CASGRWSETGELFF
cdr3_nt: TGTGCCAGCGGGAGGTGGTCCGAAACCGGGGAGCTGTTTTTT

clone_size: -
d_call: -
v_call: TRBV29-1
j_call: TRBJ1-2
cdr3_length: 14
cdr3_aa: CSVVALQGGYGYTF
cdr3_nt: TGCAGCGTTGTAGCCCTCCAGGGAGGGTATGGCTACACCTTC

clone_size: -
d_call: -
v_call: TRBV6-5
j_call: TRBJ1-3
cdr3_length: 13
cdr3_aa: CASSPGRGDTIYF
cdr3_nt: TGTGCCAGCAGTCCAGGGCGTGGAGACACCATATATTTT

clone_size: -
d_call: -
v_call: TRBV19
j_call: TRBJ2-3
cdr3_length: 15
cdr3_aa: CASSWGPGGSDTQYF
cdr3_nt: TGTGCCAGTAGTTGGGGGCCAGGCGGGTCTGATACGCAGTATTTT

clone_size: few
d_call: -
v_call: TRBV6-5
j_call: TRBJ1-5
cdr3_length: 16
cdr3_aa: CASSSSGMFGNQPQHF
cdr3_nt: TGTGCCAGCAGTTCTTCAGGGATGTTTGGCAATCAGCCCCAGCATTTT

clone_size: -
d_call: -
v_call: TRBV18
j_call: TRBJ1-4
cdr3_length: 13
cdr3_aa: CASSRGRDEKLFF
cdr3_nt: TGTGCCAGCTCACGGGGCCGTGATGAAAAACTGTTTTTT

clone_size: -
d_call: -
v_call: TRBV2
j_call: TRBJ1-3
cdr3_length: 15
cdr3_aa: CASSLTGSSGNTIYF
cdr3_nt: TGTGCCAGCAGCCTAACAGGGAGCTCTGGAAACACCATATATTTT